A single sample is the source of the 12 T cell receptor beta chains below, sequenced in a study of beta chain features in type 1 diabetes. The study's findings and limits: All four CD4+ subsets of Type 1 diabetes patients contained TCRB CDR3s that were moderately but significantly shorter.

These receptors have no known antigen. Expressed TCRB transcripts were sequenced after all isolated RNA was converted to cDNA. Sequenced by immunoSEQ multiplex PCR; TCRdb stores in-frame clones only, minus some. The profile covers over 650,000 clones, with more than 12% appearing a single time and just under 0.04% taken by the ten largest. Specimen: naive CD4+ T cells from blood. All receptors derive from a man in his late teens or twenties with type 1 diabetes.

This clone was seen a handful of times. This chain links TRBV29-1 with TRBJ2-1, with 9 nucleotides matching TRBD1. Trimming cost V 5 bases and J 2 bases; bases outside gene matches: 4. CDR3 length: 14 residues. The germline V gene has CDR1 SQVTM and CDR2 ANQGSEA. Here the CDR3 reads CSVSRDRAYNEQFF. DNA of the CDR3: TGCAGCGTTTCGCGGGACAGGGCCTACAATGAGCAGTTCTTC.

The rearrangement links TRBV7-9 to TRBJ2-7; D is tentatively TRBD1 or TRBD2 (5 bases each). CDR1 and CDR2 (germline): SEHNR, FQNEAQ (reference sequence). The V gene lost 7 bases and the J gene lost 1 base, with 26 bases spanning the gap. The length of the CDR3 is 18 residues. The CDR3 DNA is TGTGCCAGCACCCCTAGGGGCCGTCGGGGTATATTGTCCTACGAGCAGTACTTC. This sequence encodes CASTPRGRRGILSYEQYF.

The chain couples TRBV13 to TRBJ1-1; D call uncertain. Trimming shortened V by 0 bases and J by 2 bases, and 7 bases separated the two germline ends. CDR1 is PRHDT and CDR2 is FYEKMQ in the germline V gene (reference sequence). This CDR3 contains 14 residues. DNA of the CDR3: TGTGCCAGCAGCTTAGGCCTCCTAAACACTGAAGCTTTCTTT. Its protein product is CASSLGLLNTEAFF.

This clone was counted a few times. This chain joins TRBV28 and TRBJ1-2; perhaps TRBD1 as D (5 bases). CDR3 length: 12 residues. Germline assignment: CDR1 MDHEN and CDR2 SYDVKM. The ends were cut back, 3 bases at V and 8 bases at J, with 10 bases in the middle. The CDR3 protein is CASSFGGGGYTF. CDR3 in DNA: TGTGCCAGCAGTTTTGGGGGTGGCGGCTACACCTTC.

This rearrangement joins TRBV6-5 to TRBJ2-7; D is possibly TRBD1 (6 bases). Trimming removed 2 bases from V and 2 bases from J, with 13 bases in between. Germline CDR1 reads MNHEY; CDR2 reads SVGAGI. CDR3 length equals 15 residues. The CDR3 DNA reads as TGTGCCAGCAGTTACGGGACACACAAGCCCTACGAGCAGTACTTC. Its translation: CASSYGTHKPYEQYF.

This clone appeared a few times. The gene calls are TRBV4-3 and TRBJ2-1; TRBD1 agrees at 8 bases. CDR1 and CDR2 from the germline V gene are LGHNA and YSLEER. The CDR3 runs to 17 residues. Trimming cost V 3 bases and J 12 bases; bases outside gene matches: 19. CDR3 region: CASSHQGSGQAHGGQFF. Here the CDR3 DNA reads TGCGCCAGCAGCCACCAAGGCTCGGGACAGGCTCATGGAGGGCAGTTCTTC.

This clone was seen only a few times. The genes are TRBV7-2 and TRBJ1-2, with D perhaps TRBD1 (6 bases). Per germline, CDR1 SGHTA and CDR2 FQGNSA. This CDR3 has 17 residues. Trimming pared 5 bases from V and 0 bases from J, leaving 19 bases between. CDR3 protein: CASSPYLGAAANYGYTF. The CDR3 DNA sequence: TGTGCCAGCAGCCCCTATTTGGGGGCAGCAGCTAACTATGGCTACACCTTC.

The table lists this clone with a count of one. The chain is built from TRBV6-5 and TRBJ2-6; 7 bases match TRBD1. CDR1 is MNHEY and CDR2 is SVGAGI in the germline V gene. The CDR3 runs 16 residues. J gave up 7 bases and V 0 bases, and 6 bases lay outside the gene matches. The CDR3 nucleotides read TGTGCCAGCAGTTACTCCGGGACAGTTGGAGCCAACGTCCTGACTTTC. As protein: CASSYSGTVGANVLTF.

The rearrangement joins TRBV30 to TRBJ1-1; D is possibly TRBD1 (5 bases). Germline V lookup: CDR1 GTSNPN, CDR2 SVGIG (reference sequence). V dropped 4 bases and J dropped 1 base, with 13 bases sitting between them. This CDR3 is 14 amino acids long. The CDR3 loop reads CAWIRQSWNTEAFF. The CDR3 DNA reads as TGTGCCTGGATACGACAGTCCTGGAACACTGAAGCTTTCTTT.

This chain uses TRBV18 with TRBJ2-5; 7 positions agree with TRBD1. The CDR3 sequence is 14 residues long. CDR1 and CDR2 (germline): KGHSH, LQKENI. V shed 3 bases, J shed 3 bases, and the junction held 4 bases outside the gene matches. The chain's CDR3 is CASSPLTGEETQYF. The DNA of the CDR3 is TGTGCCAGCTCACCGCTCACAGGGGAAGAGACCCAGTACTTC.

This clone was found a few times. The rearrangement uses TRBV5-6 and TRBJ2-7; 9 bases match TRBD1. The CDR3 length is 16 residues. Germline CDR1 is SGHDT and CDR2 is YYEEEE. Trimming at V came to 0 bases and at J to 4 bases, leaving 8 bases not matched to a gene. CDR3 region: CASSLARTGDRYEQYF. The CDR3 DNA is TGTGCCAGCAGCTTGGCCAGGACAGGGGACAGATACGAGCAGTACTTC.

This clone was counted a few times. This chain uses TRBV29-1 with TRBJ2-7, with TRBD1 matching over 7 bases. V trimming: 5 bases; J trimming: 2 bases; junction bases outside the gene matches: 3. The CDR3 has 12 residues. CDR1 and CDR2 (germline): SQVTM, ANQGSEA. Here the CDR3 reads CSVQGQPYEQYF. CDR3 nucleotide sequence: TGCAGCGTTCAGGGACAGCCCTACGAGCAGTACTTC.